This passage covers 27 T cell receptor beta chains from one sample sequenced in a study of a mutant IDH1 vaccine in newly diagnosed glioma. Sequenced by immunoSEQ multiplex PCR; TCRdb stores in-frame clones only, minus some. There are about 38,000 clones in the sample; roughly 78% occur only once, and 7.5% to 10% lies in the top ten. Time point indicated: baseline, week 1 (first vaccination visit). Treatment noted: pre-vaccination baseline after standard-of-care therapy. The sequences come from PBMCs, collected from a glioma patient treated with radiotherapy, temozolomide or both. The receptors originated from a middle-aged man with glioma. Some clones in this sample may be carry-over from other donors' samples.

In this sample, this clone turned up a few times. V gene TRBV19 combines with J gene TRBJ1-1, with a weak D call TRBD1 (5 bases). This CDR3 has 13 residues. Per germline, CDR1 LNHDA and CDR2 SQIVND (reference sequence). Trimming removed 6 bases from V and 4 bases from J, with 12 bases in between. The CDR3: CASRPRGGTEAFF. CDR3 in DNA: TGTGCCAGTAGGCCCCGGGGGGGCACTGAAGCTTTCTTT.

This clone is a singleton in its sample. The chain carries TRBV19 and TRBJ2-4; D possibly corresponds to TRBD2 (6 bases). The V end lost 2 bases, the J end lost 9 bases, and 17 bases lay between the germline ends. Germline V gene lookup returns CDR1 LNHDA and CDR2 SQIVND (reference sequence). This CDR3 has 15 amino acids. The CDR3 sequence is CASSISGTLEGIQYF. Written as DNA, the CDR3 is TGTGCCAGTAGTATATCCGGGACTCTGGAGGGCATTCAGTACTTC.

The CDR3 protein is CAWSTGNTIYF. For the CDR3, the DNA is TGTGCCTGGAGTACTGGAAACACCATATATTTT. J is TRBJ1-3 and V is TRBV30; D gene unclear. The CDR3 extends over 11 amino acids. The germline gives CDR1 GTSNPN, CDR2 SVGIG (reference sequence). V was clipped by 2 bases and J by 2 bases, with 1 base between them.

The V call is TRBV19, the J call TRBJ2-3; tentative D call: TRBD1 (6 bases). CDR3 length equals 15 residues. CDR1 and CDR2 (germline): LNHDA, SQIVND (reference sequence). Trimming took off 4 bases at V and 4 bases at J, with 15 bases between the two ends. The CDR3 DNA reads as TGTGCCAGTAGTAGGGCAGGGGAGCCCGCAGATACGCAGTATTTT. This codes for CASSRAGEPADTQYF.

The J gene is TRBJ1-1, the V gene TRBV19; the D gene is possibly TRBD1 (5 bases). Looked up from germline, CDR1 is LNHDA and CDR2 is SQIVND (reference sequence). This CDR3 region has 14 residues. V shed 6 bases and J shed 3 bases, with 14 bases lying between them. The CDR3 sequence is CASRTVNYDTEAFF. CDR3 coding DNA: TGTGCCAGTAGGACAGTCAACTATGACACTGAAGCTTTCTTT. The variable domain in full, completed from reference TRBV19 and TRBJ1-1, reads DGGITQSPKYLFRKEGQNVTLSCEQNLNHDAMYWYRQDPGQGLRLIYYSQIVNDFQKGDIAEGYSVSREKKESFPLTVTSAQKNPTAFYLCASRTVNYDTEAFFGQGTRLTVV.

The rearrangement joins TRBV5-1 to TRBJ1-2; D is uncertain. Germline assignment: CDR1 SGHRS and CDR2 YFSETQ. With 4 bases removed from V and 0 bases from J, the gap between germline ends came to 4 bases. The CDR3 contains 12 residues. The CDR3 nucleotides are TGCGCCAGCAGCGGGACTAACTATGGCTACACCTTC. The encoded protein is CASSGTNYGYTF.

The rearrangement uses TRBV19 and TRBJ2-7; 9 nucleotides line up with TRBD1. Per the germline V gene, CDR1 is LNHDA and CDR2 is SQIVND (reference sequence). The CDR3 spans 17 residues. Trimming removed 5 bases from V and 2 bases from J; junction bases left unmatched: 13. CDR3 DNA: TGTGCCAGTAGTCCTAGACCATCGAGGACAGGGGCCTACGAGCAGTACTTC. Amino acid sequence: CASSPRPSRTGAYEQYF.

The rearrangement uses TRBV9 and TRBJ2-6; tentative D call: TRBD2 (6 bases). The CDR3 length is 15 residues. V lost 2 bases, J lost 0 bases, and 6 bases lay in between. CDR1 and CDR2 from the germline V gene are SGDLS and YYNGEE. CDR3: CASSVEGSGANVLTF. CDR3 DNA sequence: TGTGCCAGCAGCGTGGAGGGCTCTGGGGCCAACGTCCTGACTTTC.

The rearrangement uses TRBV19 and TRBJ2-2; 8 bases agree with TRBD1. V was clipped by 10 bases and J by 5 bases; unmatched bases: 15. CDR3 length equals 16 residues. Germline CDR1 reads LNHDA; CDR2 reads SQIVND (reference sequence). Here the CDR3 DNA reads TGTGCCACCAAAGGGGCAGGGGGCGCGTGGACCGGGGAGCTGTTTTTT. Protein sequence: CATKGAGGAWTGELFF.

The chain has TRBV5-6 and TRBJ1-4; D perhaps matches TRBD1 (5 bases). The CDR3 runs to 15 residues. The germline V gene has CDR1 SGHDT and CDR2 YYEEEE. V was trimmed by 5 bases and J by 3 bases, leaving 14 bases between them. Written as DNA, the CDR3 is TGTGCCAGCAGGGGAACAGGTGGAGCTAATGAAAAACTGTTTTTT. It encodes CASRGTGGANEKLFF.

The chain carries TRBV30 and TRBJ1-2; D is possibly TRBD1 (5 bases). Germline V gene data show CDR1 as GTSNPN and CDR2 as SVGIG (reference sequence). The CDR3 loop spans 14 amino acids. Deletions cut 2 bases from V and 12 bases from J, with 22 bases between. DNA for the CDR3: TGTGCCTGGAGTCCGGGCGGGAGGGGTGGATCGGACACCTTC. Translation gives CAWSPGGRGGSDTF. Full variable domain (rest looked up from reference TRBV30 and TRBJ1-2): SQTIHQWPATLVQPVGSPLSLECTVEGTSNPNLYWYRQAAGRGLQLLFYSVGIGQISSEVPQNLSASRPQDRQFILSSKKLLLSDSGFYLCAWSPGGRGGSDTFGSGTRLTVV.

The chain employs TRBV13 and TRBJ2-6; D is uncertain. The CDR3 extends over 14 amino acids. Trimming pared 4 bases from V and 4 bases from J, leaving 8 bases between. The V gene's germline CDR1 is PRHDT and CDR2 FYEKMQ (reference sequence). CDR3 bases: TGTGCCAGCAGCTCTAGTACGGGGGCCAACGTCCTGACTTTC. The encoded protein is CASSSSTGANVLTF.

V and J are TRBV21-1 and TRBJ1-5. TRBV21-1 is classified as a pseudogene. This CDR3 contains 15 residues. The CDR3 reads CASSKGSDSNQPQHF. CDR3 DNA sequence: TGTGCCAGCAGCAAAGGAAGCGATAGCAATCAGCCCCAGCATTTT.

This clone turned up a few times. The rearrangement joins TRBV7-9 to TRBJ1-1, with D perhaps TRBD1 (6 bases). This CDR3 spans 14 amino acids. Germline CDR1 is SEHNR and CDR2 is FQNEAQ (reference sequence). V was cut by 5 bases and J by 0 bases, with 10 bases left in between. CDR3 DNA sequence: TGTGCCAGCAGCAGGGGGGGGATGAACACTGAAGCTTTCTTT. Translated: CASSRGGMNTEAFF.

The chain combines TRBV19 with TRBJ1-5, with D uncertain. The ends were cut back, 3 bases at V and 2 bases at J, with 8 bases in the middle. This CDR3 is built from 14 residues. In germline, CDR1 is LNHDA, CDR2 SQIVND (reference sequence). CDR3 sequence: CASSMKGRNQPQHF. DNA of the CDR3: TGTGCCAGTAGTATGAAGGGTCGCAATCAGCCCCAGCATTTT.

The V call is TRBV18, the J call TRBJ1-5, with D perhaps TRBD1 (5 bases). The CDR3 covers 15 residues. Germline lookup yields CDR1 KGHSH and CDR2 LQKENI. The ends were cut back, 3 bases at V and 2 bases at J, with 11 bases in the middle. The CDR3 reads CASSPQGNRNQPQHF. The CDR3, as DNA: TGTGCCAGCTCACCCCAGGGTAATCGCAATCAGCCCCAGCATTTT.

The V gene is TRBV4-1, the J gene TRBJ2-2, with D maybe TRBD2 (6 bases). Deletions cut 2 bases from V and 2 bases from J, with 15 bases between. The length of the CDR3 is 17 residues. Germline V lookup: CDR1 MGHRA, CDR2 YSYEKL. The CDR3 nucleotides are TGCGCCAGCAGCCAAAAACTAGGAGGGACCAACACCGGGGAGCTGTTTTTT. This gives the protein CASSQKLGGTNTGELFF.

The chain is built from TRBV10-1 and TRBJ2-5, with D possibly called TRBD1 or TRBD2 (5 bases each). CDR3 size: 13 residues. Germline values: CDR1 WNHNN, CDR2 SYGVQD (reference sequence). Trimming cost V 5 bases and J 4 bases, with 11 bases left between them. The CDR3 nucleotides read TGCGCCAGCAGTCGAGGGACGGGAGAGACCCAGTACTTC. It translates to CASSRGTGETQYF.

The chain couples TRBV9 to TRBJ1-6; no clear D gene. With 0 bases removed from V and 5 bases from J, the gap between germline ends came to 9 bases. Germline V gene lookup returns CDR1 SGDLS and CDR2 YYNGEE. The CDR3 is made up of 15 amino acids. Written as DNA, the CDR3 is TGTGCCAGCAGCGTAGAAGGGCGGAATAATTCACCCCTCCACTTT. Encoded protein: CASSVEGRNNSPLHF.

In this sample, this clone turned up a few times. The V gene is TRBV2, the J gene TRBJ1-4; tentative D call: TRBD1 (6 bases). Trimming cost V 6 bases and J 1 base, with 9 bases left between them. The CDR3 runs 14 residues. Germline V lookup: CDR1 SNHLY, CDR2 FYNNEI. The CDR3 region is CASSHRETNEKLFF. The CDR3 bases are TGTGCCAGCAGCCACAGGGAAACTAATGAAAAACTGTTTTTT.

The V and J genes are TRBV7-6 and TRBJ1-4; D unresolved. Germline CDR1 and CDR2: SGHVS and FNYEAQ. CDR3 length: 19 residues. Deletions cut 4 bases from V and 0 bases from J, with 21 bases between. CDR3 protein: CASSYYGVTVVATNEKLFF. The CDR3 coding sequence is TGTGCCAGCAGCTACTACGGGGTCACCGTAGTTGCAACTAATGAAAAACTGTTTTTT.

The chain joins TRBV10-3 to TRBJ2-7; 7 bases match TRBD2. Germline V CDR1 and CDR2: ENHRY, SYGVKD. This CDR3 is built from 14 residues. Trimming at V came to 8 bases and at J to 0 bases, leaving 7 bases not matched to a gene. CDR3 sequence: CAIYAGTTSYEQYF. The CDR3 DNA is TGTGCCATCTACGCCGGGACTACCTCCTACGAGCAGTACTTC.

This clone turned up a few times. This chain joins TRBV5-1 and TRBJ1-1; 7 bases agree with TRBD1. V dropped 0 bases and J dropped 4; count of bases not matched to a gene: 6. The CDR3 has 15 residues. Germline V lookup: CDR1 SGHRS, CDR2 YFSETQ. The CDR3 nucleotides are TGCGCCAGCAGCTTGGTTTTTCAGGGGGGCACTGAAGCTTTCTTT. It codes for CASSLVFQGGTEAFF.

This chain connects TRBV6-1 to TRBJ2-7, with no clear D. With 7 bases removed from V and 5 bases from J, the gap between germline ends came to 9 bases. Germline CDR1 and CDR2: MNHNS and SASEGT. This CDR3 has 11 amino acids. Here the CDR3 DNA reads TGTGCCAGCACCAAAAGGGACGAGCAGTACTTC. Residues: CASTKRDEQYF.

This clone was detected only once. The rearrangement uses TRBV19 and TRBJ2-3, with D perhaps matching TRBD1 (6 bases). V lost 6 bases and J lost 1, with 14 bases in between. CDR1 and CDR2 from the germline V gene are LNHDA and SQIVND (reference sequence). This CDR3 is 15 amino acids long. The CDR3 coding sequence is TGTGCCAGTAGCGTCAGGGGTGATCGCACAGATACGCAGTATTTT. Its protein is CASSVRGDRTDTQYF.

DNA for the CDR3: TGTGCCAGCAGCGTGATAACCACTGAAGCTTTCTTT. Translated: CASSVITTEAFF. J is TRBJ1-1 and V is TRBV9; D remains unclear. This CDR3 has 12 amino acids. The ends were cut back, 2 bases at V and 4 bases at J, with 6 bases in the middle. Germline CDR1 is SGDLS and CDR2 is YYNGEE.

This clone is labeled as medium-sized. The rearrangement joins TRBV5-5 to TRBJ1-5; possibly TRBD1 for D (5 bases). The CDR3 length is 15 residues. Per germline, CDR1 SGHKS and CDR2 YYEKEE (reference sequence). Between the trimmed V and J ends, which lost 0 bases and 4 bases, there was a span of 11 bases. The CDR3 DNA sequence: TGTGCCAGCAGCTTGGCCTCAGGGTTAAATCAGCCCCAGCATTTT. Its protein product is CASSLASGLNQPQHF.